This TCR beta chain appears in the sequencing data of a study of neurological immune-mediated disorders. This clonotype appeared many times. MiXCR was run by TCRdb on the 5' RACE reads, yielding one entry per CDR3 protein. The sample records tens of thousands of distinct CDR3 sequences, 2.5% to 3% being singletons. CDR3 length equals 13 residues. Trimming took 0 bases from V and 7 from J, leaving 10 bases between them. Germline V gene sequence: CDR1 SGDLS, CDR2 YYNGEE. This TCR came from a woman in her 30s with multiple sclerosis. The chain combines TRBV9 with TRBJ2-5; maybe TRBD1 (5 bases). Specimen: PBMCs. Here the CDR3 reads CASSVVGLGTQYF. CDR3 nucleotides: TGTGCCAGCAGCGTAGTGGGGCTGGGGACCCAGTACTTC.